Each of the 27 T cell receptor beta chains below was sequenced from the same sample in a study of blood T cell repertoires in COVID-19. Here immunoSEQ multiplex PCR was the method, and the copy in TCRdb shows in-frame clones only, minus some. Among 220,000 or so clones listed, 75% to 85% were seen once. The sequenced sample consisted of peripheral blood. The receptors originated from a woman older than 75 with COVID-19, enrolled during active disease.

The chain employs TRBV30 and TRBJ1-1, with unresolved D. The V end was cut by 5 bases, the J end by 1 base, with 8 bases between. Germline V CDR1 and CDR2: GTSNPN, SVGIG (reference sequence). The CDR3 consists of 12 residues. CDR3 in amino acids: CAWAASNTEAFF. In nucleotides, the CDR3 is TGTGCCTGGGCAGCGTCGAACACTGAAGCTTTCTTT.

This rearrangement joins TRBV2 to TRBJ2-5; TRBD2 agrees at 7 bases. The CDR3 sequence is 15 residues long. The V gene end was trimmed by 6 bases and the J gene end by 3 bases; junction bases not matched to a gene: 10. CDR1 is SNHLY and CDR2 is FYNNEI in the germline V gene. The CDR3 nucleotides read TGTGCCAGCAGCCCAGCCCGGGGGGTCAAAGAGACCCAGTACTTC. Translated, it gives CASSPARGVKETQYF.

This clone was seen only once. V is TRBV28 and J is TRBJ2-1; D not certain. This CDR3 region has 11 residues. CDR1 and CDR2 (germline): MDHEN, SYDVKM. Between the trimmed V and J ends, which lost 3 bases and 12 bases, there was a span of 9 bases. This chain's CDR3 is CASSFVTGQFF. The CDR3 DNA follows: TGTGCCAGCAGTTTTGTAACGGGGCAGTTCTTC.

The chain carries TRBV6-5 and TRBJ1-2, with 9 positions matching TRBD1. The CDR3 consists of 14 residues. With 6 bases clipped from V and 1 base from J, the junction kept 3 bases outside the gene matches. CDR1 and CDR2 (germline): MNHEY, SVGAGI. This chain's CDR3 is CASRGQGFNYGYTF. The CDR3 coding sequence is TGTGCCAGCAGGGGACAGGGCTTTAACTATGGCTACACCTTC.

This clone was detected only once. The V gene is TRBV27, the J gene TRBJ2-1; TRBD2 matches 9 bases. Trimming removed 8 bases from V and 7 bases from J; junction bases left unmatched: 12. Germline V gives CDR1 MNHEY, CDR2 SMNVEV (reference sequence). The CDR3 runs 15 residues. The CDR3 DNA reads as TGTGCCAGCTCCTCTGCCGGACTAGCGACGAATGAGCAGTTCTTC. Encoded protein: CASSSAGLATNEQFF.

Concerning this clone itself: This CDR3 is also generated by other DNA sequences in the sample. The chain carries TRBV7-9 and TRBJ1-3, with 8 nucleotides matching TRBD1. Germline values: CDR1 SEHNR, CDR2 FQNEAQ (reference sequence). V lost 5 bases to trimming and J lost 4 bases; unmatched junction nucleotides: 1. The CDR3 loop spans 13 amino acids. The CDR3 bases are TGTGCCAGCAGCAGGACAGGGGGAAACACCATATATTTT. Translated, it gives CASSRTGGNTIYF.

The chain has TRBV11-2 and TRBJ2-3, with no clear D. The length of the CDR3 is 12 residues. Germline loops: CDR1 SGHAT, CDR2 FQNNGV. With 0 bases removed from V and 7 bases from J, the gap between germline ends came to 5 bases. DNA of the CDR3: TGTGCCAGCAGCTTAGAGTTCAATACGCAGTATTTT. Translating gives CASSLEFNTQYF. Filled out from reference TRBV11-2 and TRBJ2-3, the complete variable domain reads EAGVAQSPRYKIIEKRQSVAFWCNPISGHATLYWYQQILGQGPKLLIQFQNNGVVDDSQLPKDRFSAERLKGVDSTLKIQPAKLEDSAVYLCASSLEFNTQYFGPGTRLTVL.

The rearrangement joins TRBV5-1 to TRBJ1-1, with TRBD1 as a possible D gene (6 bases). The germline gives CDR1 SGHRS, CDR2 YFSETQ. This CDR3 has 14 residues. V was clipped by 4 bases and J by 2 bases, with 12 bases between them. The CDR3: CASSGTTGNTEAFF. CDR3 DNA: TGCGCCAGCAGCGGAACGACAGGAAACACTGAAGCTTTCTTT.

The gene calls are TRBV6-6 and TRBJ1-1, with TRBD1 as a possible D gene (5 bases). From germline, CDR1 is MNHNY and CDR2 SVGAGI (reference sequence). Trimming stripped 7 bases from V and 4 bases from J, with 13 bases between. This CDR3 region has 13 residues. The CDR3 protein is CASNRDLGTEAFF. CDR3 in DNA: TGTGCCAGCAACCGGGACTTAGGCACTGAAGCTTTCTTT.

The genes are TRBV19 and TRBJ1-5, with D unclear. Trimming shortened V by 4 bases and J by 1 base, and 5 bases separated the two germline ends. The CDR3 loop spans 13 amino acids. Germline V gives CDR1 LNHDA, CDR2 SQIVND (reference sequence). CDR3 nucleotide sequence: TGTGCCAGTAGTAGGGAGAGCAATCAGCCCCAGCATTTT. Translated: CASSRESNQPQHF. Full variable domain (remainder filled in from reference TRBV19 and TRBJ1-5): DGGITQSPKYLFRKEGQNVTLSCEQNLNHDAMYWYRQDPGQGLRLIYYSQIVNDFQKGDIAEGYSVSREKKESFPLTVTSAQKNPTAFYLCASSRESNQPQHFGDGTRLSIL.

This chain links TRBV5-1 with TRBJ2-5; 8 bases map to TRBD1. This CDR3 contains 14 residues. Germline loops: CDR1 SGHRS, CDR2 YFSETQ. V gave up 2 bases and J gave up 4 bases; unmatched junction bases: 4. The CDR3 protein is CASSFPGGSETQYF. The CDR3 coding sequence is TGCGCCAGCAGCTTCCCAGGGGGCTCAGAGACCCAGTACTTC.

The CDR3 here is CAWSVWDRINYGYTF. The CDR3 DNA reads TGTGCCTGGAGTGTATGGGACAGAATTAACTATGGCTACACCTTC. The V gene is TRBV30, the J gene TRBJ1-2; 7 bases line up with TRBD1. Germline lookup yields CDR1 GTSNPN and CDR2 SVGIG (reference sequence). With V trimmed by 0 bases and J by 1 base, 5 bases remained unmatched. The CDR3 runs 15 residues. Variable domain in full (rest from reference TRBV30 and TRBJ1-2): SQTIHQWPATLVQPVGSPLSLECTVEGTSNPNLYWYRQAAGRGLQLLFYSVGIGQISSEVPQNLSASRPQDRQFILSSKKLLLSDSGFYLCAWSVWDRINYGYTFGSGTRLTVV.

The V call is TRBV19, the J call TRBJ1-6; maybe TRBD1 (5 bases). This CDR3 region has 13 residues. Germline V CDR1 and CDR2: LNHDA, SQIVND (reference sequence). V was pared by 2 bases and J by 8 bases, with 7 bases between. The CDR3 region has the DNA TGTGCCAGTAGTATAACCAGGGATTCACCCCTCCACTTT. Amino acids: CASSITRDSPLHF.

The gene calls are TRBV27 and TRBJ2-3; 7 nucleotides agree with TRBD2. The CDR3 runs 13 residues. CDR1 and CDR2 from the germline V gene are MNHEY and SMNVEV (reference sequence). V lost 7 bases and J lost 1; bases outside the gene matches: 2. The CDR3 bases are TGTGCCAGCATTGCGGGGGGCACAGATACGCAGTATTTT. This gives the protein CASIAGGTDTQYF.

Only one count was recorded for this clone. The chain joins TRBV21-1 to TRBJ1-5; the table assigns TRBD1, which was not confirmed against the DNA. TRBV21-1 is flagged as a pseudogene. This CDR3 spans 9 amino acids. CDR3 DNA sequence: TGTGCCAGCAGCAATGGGGCAGATTTT. As protein: CASSNGADF.

The gene calls are TRBV7-9 and TRBJ2-3, with TRBD2 identical over 12 bases. V lost 4 bases to trimming and J lost 1 base; unmatched junction nucleotides: 3. The CDR3 is 16 residues long. Looked up from germline, CDR1 is SEHNR and CDR2 is FQNEAQ (reference sequence). The CDR3 DNA sequence: TGTGCCAGCAGCTCTGGACTAGCGGGGCGCACAGATACGCAGTATTTT. It encodes CASSSGLAGRTDTQYF.

The CDR3 DNA reads TGTGCCAGCACCTCTGCAACAGAGCAGTACTTC. This translates into CASTSATEQYF. This chain uses TRBV12-3 or TRBV12-4 with TRBJ2-7; D is ambiguous. V was shortened by 7 bases and J by 7 bases, with 11 bases between the two germline ends. CDR3 length: 11 amino acids.

DNA of the CDR3: TGTGCCAGCAGCCAAGAGGGTGGCGCAGCGGAAAAACTGTTTTTT. Protein product: CASSQEGGAAEKLFF. The V gene is TRBV4-2, the J gene TRBJ1-4; D is undetermined. This CDR3 spans 15 amino acids. Trimming left V 0 bases short and J 8 bases short, with 13 bases between. Per the germline V gene, CDR1 is LGHNA and CDR2 is YNFKEQ.

The chain is built from TRBV7-9 and TRBJ1-4; TRBD1 matches 7 bases. The CDR3 runs 13 residues. The V gene's germline CDR1 is SEHNR and CDR2 FQNEAQ (reference sequence). V dropped 5 bases and J dropped 10; count of bases not matched to a gene: 7. CDR3 nucleotides: TGTGCCAGCAGCCCCGTGGACAGGCCAAAACTGTTTTTT. It codes for CASSPVDRPKLFF. Full variable domain (missing parts from reference TRBV7-9 and TRBJ1-4): DTGVSQNPRHKITKRGQNVTFRCDPISEHNRLYWYRQTLGQGPEFLTYFQNEAQLEKSRLLSDRFSAERPKGSFSTLEIQRTEQGDSAMYLCASSPVDRPKLFFGSGTQLSVL.

The rearrangement links TRBV4-2 to TRBJ2-5, with D unresolved. The CDR3 spans 15 residues. Trimming took off 1 base at V and 1 base at J, with 10 bases between the two ends. Per the germline V gene, CDR1 is LGHNA and CDR2 is YNFKEQ. The CDR3 DNA reads as TGTGCCAGCAGCCAAGCTGGTAACACCCAAGAGACCCAGTACTTC. Protein product: CASSQAGNTQETQYF.

V gene TRBV6-5 combines with J gene TRBJ2-7; 7 bases fit TRBD1. Germline trimming cut 2 bases from V and 5 bases from J; bases unmatched to any gene: 3. The CDR3 is made up of 13 amino acids. Germline V lookup: CDR1 MNHEY, CDR2 SVGAGI. CDR3 DNA: TGTGCCAGCAGTTACGACAGGGCGAACGAGCAGTACTTC. Amino acids: CASSYDRANEQYF.

The chain combines TRBV7-9 with TRBJ2-3, with a tentative D call TRBD1 (5 bases). This CDR3 contains 13 residues. In germline, CDR1 is SEHNR, CDR2 FQNEAQ (reference sequence). The V and J ends lost 9 bases and 1 base respectively, with 11 bases between them. The CDR3 spells CASARAGTDTQYF. CDR3 bases: TGTGCCAGTGCCAGGGCGGGCACAGATACGCAGTATTTT. Combining the CDR3 with reference TRBV7-9 and TRBJ2-3 gives the whole variable domain DTGVSQNPRHKITKRGQNVTFRCDPISEHNRLYWYRQTLGQGPEFLTYFQNEAQLEKSRLLSDRFSAERPKGSFSTLEIQRTEQGDSAMYLCASARAGTDTQYFGPGTRLTVL.

The CDR3 coding sequence is TGTGCCAGCAGCCAAGGTGGGGGCACAGGGGGCTATGAGCAGTTCTTC. Residues: CASSQGGGTGGYEQFF. The chain couples TRBV4-2 to TRBJ2-1, with TRBD1 identical over 9 bases. From germline, CDR1 is LGHNA and CDR2 YNFKEQ. V lost 1 base to trimming and J lost 8 bases; unmatched junction nucleotides: 9. CDR3 length equals 16 residues.

V gene TRBV21-1 combines with J gene TRBJ1-1. TRBV21-1 corresponds to a pseudogene. CDR3 length: 14 amino acids. The CDR3 DNA reads as TGTGCCAGCAGCGCCCAAGTGACGGGTTTCGAAGCTTTCTTT. Protein product: CASSAQVTGFEAFF.

The chain combines TRBV28 with TRBJ2-1, with 12 bases identical to TRBD2. Germline trimming cut 7 bases from V and 2 bases from J; bases unmatched to any gene: 3. The CDR3 is 15 residues long. Per germline, CDR1 MDHEN and CDR2 SYDVKM. The CDR3 region has the DNA TGTGCCAGCATCCGGACTAGCGGGGCCTACAATGAGCAGTTCTTC. Amino acid sequence: CASIRTSGAYNEQFF.

The J gene is TRBJ1-2, the V gene TRBV9; the match to TRBD1 covers 7 bases. The CDR3 covers 15 residues. Germline V gene lookup returns CDR1 SGDLS and CDR2 YYNGEE. Trimming cost V 3 bases and J 8 bases; bases outside gene matches: 13. The CDR3, as DNA: TGTGCCAGCAGCGCATGGGGACAGATCGTAAGGGGCTACACCTTC. Its protein product is CASSAWGQIVRGYTF.

The rearrangement joins TRBV30 to TRBJ2-2; 8 bases map to TRBD2. The CDR3 has 19 amino acids. Trimming cost V 2 bases and J 4 bases; bases outside gene matches: 18. CDR1 and CDR2 from the germline V gene are GTSNPN and SVGIG (reference sequence). The CDR3 protein is CAWSPLPFGAGVPTGELFF. CDR3 nucleotides: TGTGCCTGGAGTCCTTTACCTTTTGGAGCGGGAGTCCCCACCGGGGAGCTGTTTTTT.